This T cell receptor beta chain was identified in a study of high-grade serous ovarian cancer treatment subgroups. About the study: Mean per sample: approximately 14,000 reads, thousands of unique TCR beta rearrangements.

Remarks on this clone: What it recognizes is unknown.

Measured with immunoSEQ multiplex PCR; TCRdb has only the in-frame clones, and not every one. Of tens of thousands of clones detected, about 86% appear once; the ten largest clones hold about 2.1%. General study results and limits: Higher neoantigen levels went with greater TCR clonal relatedness. Repertoire similarity ranged roughly 0.1 to 0.85 between tumors of one patient. Spatial context was lost because tumors were sequenced in bulk.

Tumor tissue was taken before any definitive surgery or chemotherapy was given. There are 18 residues in the CDR3. CDR1 and CDR2 (germline): SGHTA, FQGNSA. The junction had 13 bases not matched to a gene; V was cut back by 5 bases and J by 4 bases. The chain joins TRBV7-2 to TRBJ2-3; 12 positions agree with TRBD2. Source material: tumor tissue. The receptor was isolated from a human donor with high-grade serous ovarian cancer. CDR3: CASSQEGLAGGLADTQYF. CDR3 sequence (DNA): TGTGCCAGCAGCCAAGAGGGTCTAGCGGGAGGGCTGGCAGATACGCAGTATTTT.